This TCR beta chain was captured by sequencing in a study of response to subunit inactivated influenza vaccine (dated by TCRdb to between 2017 and 2018). Context from the whole study: Deep quantitative profiling of the T cell receptor repertoire was used in the study to follow responses to a trivalent subunit inactivated influenza vaccine. General study outcomes and caveats: According to the authors, only a limited number of new T cells may be recruited by each seasonal influenza vaccination.

Library generation was performed with RT-PCR. TCRdb records Illumina HiSeq 2500 as the sequencer. TCRdb applied fastp at Q25 and MiXCR to the public reads, then kept only in-frame beta chains. Duplicate CDR3 protein sequences are folded into a single record with the most common DNA and genes. Across this sample there are about 540,000 distinct CDR3 sequences, with under 30% seen only once. The ten largest account for roughly 2.8% of the sample. Ten or more counts support this clonotype. The target of this receptor is not known. Per-base quality was not reported, and no clone a single base away is much larger than it. From its cysteine to its phenylalanine, the CDR3 spans 15 amino acids. Only CDR3 DNA remains: 45 bases, in frame from the first base. V drops 1 base and J drops 9 bases, leaving 13 bases in between. Via the germline V gene, CDR1 is LGHNA and CDR2 YNFKEQ. These same data were also listed under a study on T cells expressing NK-cell markers. As noted in the second study: TCR beta cDNA libraries were made by 5'RACE template switching that added a universal primer site and unique molecular identifiers. TCR beta-chain repertoires were profiled in sorted CD3+CD56+NKG2C+, CD3+CD56+NKG2C- and CD3+CD56-NKG2C+ T-cell subsets from several donors. Among the eight sequenced donors, seven were HCMV-seropositive and one was HCMV-seronegative. To restrict sorting to alphabetaTCR-expressing T cells, an anti-gammadeltaTCR antibody was added in several experiments. In 5 to 7 donors, the dominant CD3+CD56+NKG2C+ clonotypes were found to rank among the top 10 CD8+ clonotypes and to make up 1.0-7.0% of CD8+ T cells. Those dominant clonotypes were again the most abundant among CD3+CD56-NKG2C+ cells in a handful of donors, at roughly 25-60.1%. Whether the expanded NKG2C-expressing T cell clones were specific for HCMV antigens was left unclear. All eight donors whose samples were sequenced were randomly selected healthy volunteers, three of them men and five women. HCMV serostatus was determined by detecting HCMV-specific IgG in serum with a commercial ELISA kit. Ficoll density gradient centrifugation was used to isolate peripheral blood mononuclear cells from blood. CD4+ and CD8+ T cells were isolated from PBMC by magnetic immunoseparation with Miltenyi isolation kits. cDNA synthesis was primed from the TCR beta constant segment, followed by two successive PCR amplification steps. Illumina HiSeq 2000/2500, MiSeq or NextSeq was used to sequence libraries as 2 x 150 bp reads. MIGEC was used to demultiplex reads and group the reads by UMI, and MiTCR was used to assemble and quantify clonotypes. To remove erroneous sequences, TCR cDNA sequences were retained only when supported by two or more reads. Downstream repertoire analysis used the tcR package, and clonotypes were matched across fractions by CDR3 nucleotide sequence plus V segment. VDJmatch was used to annotate antigen specificity against VDJdb, with one amino acid substitution in CDR3 allowed.

The sequence was collected from a man in his fifties or sixties who received an inactivated influenza vaccine. Donor details come from another sample of the same person, matched by shared clones. The sample consisted of CD4+ T cells sorted from PBMCs, taken about 11 days after vaccination. The rearrangement combines TRBV4-2 with TRBJ1-6, with the identity of the D gene unclear. In nucleotide form, the sequence is TGTGCCAGCAGCCAAGTAATGCTAAACTCTTCACCCCTCCACTTT. The resulting protein is CASSQVMLNSSPLHF.